These 31 T cell receptor beta chains came from one sample sequenced in a study of blood T cells in healthy people across ages. Primed by a sample-barcoded 5' primer and a J-beta primer mix, a second PCR proceeded for about 6 to 11 cycles. TCRdb ran MiXCR on the 5' RACE reads and lists one entry per CDR3 protein. The data show some 1.8 million distinct CDR3 sequences, about 39% seen once. The sample taken for sequencing was blood. Receptors originate from a human donor in good health.

This clonotype was seen once. The genes are TRBV4-2 and TRBJ1-5; TRBD1 might be the D (5 bases). Trimming shortened V by 2 bases and J by 4 bases, and 15 bases separated the two germline ends. The CDR3 has 16 residues. From germline, CDR1 is LGHNA and CDR2 YNFKEQ. The DNA for the CDR3 is TGTGCCAGCAGCCAAATCCGGGACGGACGAAATCAGCCCCAGCATTTT. Amino acid sequence: CASSQIRDGRNQPQHF.

Only a few counts were recorded for this clonotype. The CDR3 loop reads CASSQSRDYYQETQYF. Here the CDR3 DNA reads TGTGCCAGCAGCCAATCCCGGGACTACTACCAAGAGACCCAGTACTTC. The rearrangement links TRBV6-2 or TRBV6-3 to TRBJ2-5, with 7 positions matching TRBD2. CDR3 length equals 16 residues. V was clipped by 6 bases and J by 0 bases; unmatched bases: 10. CDR1 and CDR2 (germline): MNHEY, SVGEGT.

This clonotype was seen at least ten times. The chain carries TRBV7-2 and TRBJ2-1; no firm D call. Trimming stripped 6 bases from V and 4 bases from J, with 7 bases between. CDR3 length: 12 amino acids. Germline CDR1 is SGHTA and CDR2 is FQGNSA. The CDR3 protein is CASSFIYNEQFF. CDR3 DNA sequence: TGTGCCAGCAGTTTTATTTACAATGAGCAGTTCTTC.

This rearrangement joins TRBV15 to TRBJ2-1, with D possibly matching TRBD2 (6 bases). CDR3 size: 16 residues. Per the germline V gene, CDR1 is LNHNV and CDR2 is YYDKDF (reference sequence). V lost 0 bases to trimming and J lost 10 bases, with 19 bases between them. CDR3 DNA sequence: TGTGCCACCAGCAGAGATCCGGCGGAGAAACGGGGGGAGCAGTTCTTC. It codes for CATSRDPAEKRGEQFF.

This clonotype was found a few times. The CDR3 reads CAIGGTASYEQYF. In nucleotides, the CDR3 is TGTGCCATCGGCGGGACAGCCTCCTACGAGCAGTACTTC. The chain has TRBV10-3 and TRBJ2-7, with D possibly matching TRBD1 (7 bases). CDR3 size: 13 residues. Germline V CDR1 and CDR2: ENHRY, SYGVKD. The V and J ends lost 8 bases and 0 bases respectively, with 11 bases between them.

V gene TRBV7-2 combines with J gene TRBJ2-1; TRBD2 matches 11 bases. In germline, CDR1 is SGHTA, CDR2 FQGNSA. The CDR3 totals 15 residues. Trimming took 5 bases from V and 6 from J; bases not matched to a gene: 6. The CDR3 DNA sequence: TGTGCCAGCAGCCGCACTAGCGGGAGAATCAATGAGCAGTTCTTC. Translating gives CASSRTSGRINEQFF.

This clonotype was detected many times. The DNA for the CDR3 is TGTGCCAGCAGCCATGCCAACGACTACGAGCAGTACTTC. As protein: CASSHANDYEQYF. The chain carries TRBV4-2 and TRBJ2-7; no reliable D call. The V and J ends lost 3 bases and 3 bases respectively, with 9 bases between them. Germline-derived CDR1 and CDR2 are LGHNA and YNFKEQ. The CDR3 has 13 amino acids.

The V call is TRBV20-1, the J call TRBJ1-2; D ambiguous. The length of the CDR3 is 14 residues. Looked up from germline, CDR1 is DFQATT and CDR2 is SNEGSKA (reference sequence). Trimming cost V 0 bases and J 1 base, with 9 bases left between them. The CDR3 loop is CSARDVKGNYGYTF. CDR3 DNA sequence: TGCAGTGCTAGAGATGTGAAGGGTAACTATGGCTACACCTTC.

The V gene is TRBV7-2, the J gene TRBJ2-4, with 11 bases lining up with TRBD2. The junction had 7 bases not matched to a gene; V was cut back by 5 bases and J by 1 base. From germline, CDR1 is SGHTA and CDR2 FQGNSA. The CDR3 spans 17 residues. This chain's CDR3 is CASSPTRLAGAKNIQYF. CDR3 nucleotides: TGTGCCAGCAGCCCGACTCGACTAGCGGGGGCCAAAAACATTCAGTACTTC.

The chain couples TRBV15 to TRBJ2-7; TRBD1 is a possible D gene (6 bases). The CDR3 contains 15 residues. CDR1 is LNHNV and CDR2 is YYDKDF in the germline V gene (reference sequence). The germline V and J ends were trimmed by 0 bases and 5 bases, with 14 bases remaining between them. CDR3 nucleotide sequence: TGTGCCACCAGCAGAGACAGAACAGGGTTCCACGAGCAGTACTTC. Translation gives CATSRDRTGFHEQYF.

This clonotype showed up just once. Germline is not matched at one junction end, which may reflect a read error. J is TRBJ2-1 and V is TRBV6-1, with D perhaps TRBD1 (5 bases). The length of the CDR3 is 15 residues. Per the germline V gene, CDR1 is MNHNS and CDR2 is SASEGT. CDR3 protein: CASRVDSNSCNEQFF. The CDR3 nucleotides read TGTGCCAGCAGAGTTGACAGCAATTCCTGCAATGAGCAGTTCTTC.

The gene calls are TRBV7-9 and TRBJ2-1, with 12 positions matching TRBD1. CDR3 length: 14 amino acids. Germline CDR1 is SEHNR and CDR2 is FQNEAQ (reference sequence). The ends lost 11 bases at V and 8 bases at J; junction bases unmatched: 10. The chain's CDR3 is CAENPGQGAYEQFF. Here the CDR3 DNA reads TGTGCCGAGAATCCGGGACAGGGGGCATATGAGCAGTTCTTC. Looking up the rest from reference TRBV7-9 and TRBJ2-1 gives the full variable domain: DTGVSQNPRHKITKRGQNVTFRCDPISEHNRLYWYRQTLGQGPEFLTYFQNEAQLEKSRLLSDRFSAERPKGSFSTLEIQRTEQGDSAMYLCAENPGQGAYEQFFGPGTRLTVL.

This clonotype turned up a few times. The V call is TRBV29-1, the J call TRBJ2-7, with D possibly matching TRBD1 (5 bases). CDR1 SQVTM and CDR2 ANQGSEA come from the germline V gene. The CDR3 extends over 13 amino acids. CDR3 residues: CSIVDDSSYEQYF. CDR3 sequence (DNA): TGCAGTATAGTAGACGACAGCTCCTACGAGCAGTACTTC.

This clonotype was seen once. The chain uses TRBV6-2 or TRBV6-3 and TRBJ1-1; TRBD1 matches at 7 bases. The ends lost 6 bases at V and 5 bases at J; junction bases unmatched: 18. CDR3 length: 17 amino acids. CDR1 MNHEY and CDR2 SVGEGT come from the germline V gene. In DNA, the CDR3 is TGTGCCAGCAGCGACTACGTAGGGGGCGTCCGTCGAACTGAAGCTTTCTTT. Its protein product is CASSDYVGGVRRTEAFF.

V is TRBV6-2 or TRBV6-3 and J is TRBJ1-1; tentatively, D is TRBD1 (6 bases). Deletions cut 2 bases from V and 3 bases from J, with 13 bases between. The CDR3 totals 15 residues. Looked up from germline, CDR1 is MNHEY and CDR2 is SVGEGT. This CDR3 is CASSYKGVEYTEAFF. Here the CDR3 DNA reads TGTGCCAGCAGTTACAAGGGGGTTGAGTACACTGAAGCTTTCTTT.

In regard to this clonotype: This may stem from a read error, because a much larger clone lies one nucleotide away. This chain joins TRBV12-3 or TRBV12-4 and TRBJ2-5; tentatively, D is TRBD2 (6 bases). The assigned J gene may be wrong: the sequence end matches TRBJ2-7 better. The CDR3 sequence is 14 residues long. The CDR3 region is CASRLGGGYYEQYF. The DNA of the CDR3 is TGTGCCAGCAGGTTGGGGGGTGGGTACTACGAGCAGTACTTC.

This clonotype occurred once. The chain links TRBV18 to TRBJ1-2, with 7 bases fitting TRBD1. The V gene end was trimmed by 0 bases and the J gene end by 6 bases; junction bases not matched to a gene: 7. Germline lookup yields CDR1 KGHSH and CDR2 LQKENI. The CDR3 is made up of 15 amino acids. CDR3 amino acids: CASSPPVQGEHGYTF. DNA for the CDR3: TGTGCCAGCTCACCACCTGTGCAGGGGGAGCATGGCTACACCTTC.

The chain links TRBV20-1 to TRBJ1-1; 7 positions agree with TRBD1. This CDR3 spans 15 amino acids. V lost 6 bases to trimming and J lost 3 bases; unmatched junction nucleotides: 13. Germline V gives CDR1 DFQATT, CDR2 SNEGSKA (reference sequence). The CDR3, as DNA: TGCAGTGCGCGAAATACAGGGGTTTCACACACTGAAGCTTTCTTT. It yields the protein CSARNTGVSHTEAFF.

The genes are TRBV18 and TRBJ2-1; D unresolved. CDR1 is KGHSH, CDR2 LQKENI, per germline. This CDR3 is built from 14 residues. V lost 2 bases and J 10 bases, leaving 15 bases between the germline ends. CDR3 coding DNA: TGTGCCAGCTCACCAAGTTTAGAAGTCGTCGAGCAGTTCTTC. Translation: CASSPSLEVVEQFF.

J is TRBJ2-3 and V is TRBV12-3 or TRBV12-4; the match to TRBD2 covers 10 bases. V was pared by 6 bases and J by 2 bases, with 8 bases of the junction left unmatched. The CDR3 has 16 residues. CDR3: CASSRVAGGYTDTQYF. In DNA, the CDR3 is TGTGCCAGCAGCCGTGTAGCGGGGGGCTACACAGATACGCAGTATTTT.

This clonotype showed up just a few times. V and J are TRBV28 and TRBJ2-6; 8 bases are a match to TRBD1. Trimming cost V 5 bases and J 7 bases; bases outside gene matches: 13. Per the germline V gene, CDR1 is MDHEN and CDR2 is SYDVKM. The CDR3 is 17 residues long. CDR3 bases: TGTGCCAGCAGTCAGACAGGGGTCCTTATAAGTGCCAACGTCCTGACTTTC. Translated: CASSQTGVLISANVLTF.

This clonotype was recorded once. No conserved phenylalanine or tryptophan ends this CDR3, so it is likely a read error. V gene TRBV7-7 combines with J gene TRBJ2-4; 8 nucleotides align to TRBD2. The J call could be wrong; TRBJ2-7 is a better fit for the DNA end. CDR3 length: 14 amino acids. The germline gives CDR1 SSHAT, CDR2 FNYEAQ (reference sequence). The CDR3 nucleotides are TGTGCCAGCAGCGCGGGACTAGGGGACTACGAGCAGTACTGC. It encodes CASSAGLGDYEQYC.

This clonotype was found a few times. J is TRBJ1-4 and V is TRBV4-3; D not certain. The CDR3 consists of 15 residues. The V end was cut by 0 bases, the J end by 3 bases, with 8 bases between. In germline, CDR1 is LGHNA, CDR2 YSLEER. Here the CDR3 reads CASSQEGLSNEKLFF. Written as DNA, the CDR3 is TGCGCCAGCAGCCAAGAGGGGTTATCTAATGAAAAACTGTTTTTT.

The V and J genes are TRBV5-1 and TRBJ2-3, with 9 bases lining up with TRBD1. The CDR3 sequence is 16 residues long. Germline trimming cut 4 bases from V and 0 bases from J; bases unmatched to any gene: 6. The germline V gene encodes CDR1 SGHRS and CDR2 YFSETQ. The CDR3 DNA follows: TGCGCCAGCAGCGGGGGACAGGGACCTAGCACAGATACGCAGTATTTT. Translating it yields CASSGGQGPSTDTQYF.

This clonotype came up a few times. CDR3 sequence reads: CASSHNTGPRTPQHF. As DNA, the CDR3 is TGTGCCAGCAGTCACAATACAGGGCCTCGGACGCCCCAGCATTTT. V gene TRBV12-3 or TRBV12-4 combines with J gene TRBJ1-5, with a tentative D call TRBD1 (6 bases). This CDR3 has 15 amino acids. Between the trimmed V and J ends, which lost 5 bases and 9 bases, there was a span of 20 bases.

The chain is built from TRBV5-1 and TRBJ1-2; 7 bases map to TRBD1. Unmatched junction bases numbered 19, after V lost 4 bases and J lost 4 bases. CDR1 is SGHRS, CDR2 YFSETQ, per germline. This CDR3 comprises 18 residues. The CDR3 loop reads CASSPQTGYIFRIYGYTF. The CDR3, as DNA: TGCGCCAGCAGCCCACAGACAGGGTACATTTTTAGAATCTATGGCTACACCTTC.

The chain joins TRBV20-1 to TRBJ2-5; 12 nucleotides align to TRBD2. This CDR3 is built from 15 residues. Germline trimming cut 5 bases from V and 5 bases from J; bases unmatched to any gene: 9. Germline CDR1 is DFQATT and CDR2 is SNEGSKA (reference sequence). CDR3 bases: TGCAGTGCTCCCGGGACTAGCGGGCGGTGGGAGACCCAGTACTTC. Amino acid sequence: CSAPGTSGRWETQYF.

The J gene is TRBJ1-2, the V gene TRBV6-5, with a tentative D call TRBD1 (6 bases). This CDR3 is built from 12 residues. Trimming left V 7 bases short and J 8 bases short, with 14 bases between. Germline V lookup: CDR1 MNHEY, CDR2 SVGAGI. The CDR3 loop is CASKRGDNGYTF. For the CDR3, the DNA is TGTGCCAGCAAACGTGGGGACAACGGCTACACCTTC.

The J gene is TRBJ1-2, the V gene TRBV5-1, with TRBD1 matching over 7 bases. In germline, CDR1 is SGHRS, CDR2 YFSETQ. This CDR3 is built from 15 residues. J gave up 7 bases and V 4 bases, and 13 bases lay outside the gene matches. The CDR3 spells CASSQRTGGRSGYTF. CDR3 DNA: TGCGCCAGCAGCCAGAGGACAGGCGGACGGAGTGGCTACACCTTC.

This clonotype turned up a few times. This chain links TRBV7-9 with TRBJ2-3; D possibly corresponds to TRBD1 (7 bases). CDR1 is SEHNR, CDR2 FQNEAQ, per germline (reference sequence). V lost 4 bases and J 4 bases, leaving 27 bases between the germline ends. The CDR3 spans 19 residues. For the CDR3, the DNA is TGTGCCAGCAGCTATCCTAGCTCTAGCGACAGGGACGAGGCAGATACGCAGTATTTT. Translation: CASSYPSSSDRDEADTQYF.

This clonotype has only one observation. The chain couples TRBV4-2 to TRBJ2-5, with 7 positions matching TRBD2. V lost 4 bases, J lost 2 bases, and 13 bases stayed unmatched. Germline V gene data show CDR1 as LGHNA and CDR2 as YNFKEQ. The length of the CDR3 is 17 residues. DNA for the CDR3: TGTGCCAGCAGCCTTAGACTAACGGGGGGATTACAAGAGACCCAGTACTTC. Translating gives CASSLRLTGGLQETQYF.